The 26 T cell receptor beta chains listed next were all sequenced from one sample in a study of PD-L1 blockade in urothelial cancer. Regarding time point: pretreatment peripheral blood. Data came from immunoSEQ multiplex PCR; TCRdb stores just in-frame clones and leaves some out. The profile shows roughly 90,000 clones, 89% of them singletons. The sequences come from PBMCs, collected around atezolizumab (anti-PD-L1) treatment. The receptors derive from a woman aged 80 or over with urothelial cancer.

V usage is TRBV5-4 and J usage is TRBJ1-5, with D perhaps TRBD1 (5 bases). The CDR3 spans 16 residues. The germline gives CDR1 SGHNT, CDR2 YYREEE (reference sequence). Trimming took off 0 bases at V and 7 bases at J, with 17 bases between the two ends. The CDR3 loop reads CASSLGPGTDGQPQHF. CDR3 coding DNA: TGTGCCAGCAGCTTGGGTCCAGGGACTGACGGGCAGCCCCAGCATTTT.

V gene TRBV2 combines with J gene TRBJ1-2, with 9 bases that match TRBD1. Trimming at V came to 5 bases and at J to 2 bases, leaving 6 bases not matched to a gene. Germline V gene sequence: CDR1 SNHLY, CDR2 FYNNEI. This CDR3 comprises 15 residues. In DNA form, the CDR3 reads TGTGCCAGCAGTACAGGGGGCGCAAGGAACTATGGCTACACCTTC. Translating gives CASSTGGARNYGYTF.

This chain uses TRBV5-1 with TRBJ2-1, with D perhaps TRBD1 (6 bases). The CDR3 extends over 13 amino acids. V dropped 3 bases and J dropped 6 bases, with 10 bases sitting between them. Germline CDR1 is SGHRS and CDR2 is YFSETQ. This chain's CDR3 is CASSSGRGNEQFF. The CDR3 DNA reads TGCGCCAGCAGCTCCGGCAGGGGCAATGAGCAGTTCTTC.

The chain is built from TRBV11-3 and TRBJ2-1; D perhaps matches TRBD2 (5 bases). The CDR3 loop spans 14 amino acids. V was shortened by 4 bases and J by 0 bases, with 7 bases between the two germline ends. From germline, CDR1 is SGHNT and CDR2 YENEEA. The CDR3: CASSSGGSYNEQFF. The CDR3 DNA reads as TGTGCCAGCAGCTCTGGAGGCTCCTACAATGAGCAGTTCTTC.

CDR3 DNA: TGCGCCAGCAGTCAATCCCTCAGGGTAAACGGCTACACCTTC. Protein sequence: CASSQSLRVNGYTF. The chain couples TRBV23-1 to TRBJ1-2, with D possibly being TRBD1 (5 bases). TRBV23-1 belongs to the ORF category, with a function that is uncertain. CDR3 length equals 14 residues. The germline V and J ends were trimmed by 0 bases and 8 bases, with 13 bases remaining between them.

V is TRBV2 and J is TRBJ2-7, with D maybe TRBD2 (5 bases). Between the trimmed V and J ends, which lost 8 bases and 4 bases, there was a span of 9 bases. The CDR3 length is 11 residues. Germline CDR1 SNHLY, CDR2 FYNNEI. The DNA of the CDR3 is TGTGCCAGCGGACGGGAATACGAGCAGTACTTC. Translating gives CASGREYEQYF. The entire variable domain, with the rest obtained from reference TRBV2 and TRBJ2-7, is as follows: EPEVTQTPSHQVTQMGQEVILRCVPISNHLYFYWYRQILGQKVEFLVSFYNNEISEKSEIFDDQFSVERPDGSNFTLKIRSTKLEDSAMYFCASGREYEQYFGPGTRLTVT.

V gene TRBV5-1 combines with J gene TRBJ2-2; 8 bases map to TRBD1. Germline loops: CDR1 SGHRS, CDR2 YFSETQ. The V and J ends lost 6 bases and 1 base, in that order; junction bases with no gene match: 8. The CDR3 spans 16 residues. CDR3 protein: CASTTRGTGNTGELFF. CDR3 in DNA: TGCGCCAGCACGACCAGGGGGACAGGGAACACCGGGGAGCTGTTTTTT.

The chain joins TRBV28 to TRBJ1-2; 7 positions agree with TRBD1. The CDR3 consists of 15 residues. Germline assignment: CDR1 MDHEN and CDR2 SYDVKM. V lost 5 bases, J lost 4 bases, and 10 bases stayed unmatched. The CDR3 DNA reads TGTGCCAGCAGTATGGGACAGTTAGTTAGCTATGGCTACACCTTC. It is translated as CASSMGQLVSYGYTF.

This chain connects TRBV9 to TRBJ1-1; 9 positions match TRBD1. Germline CDR1 and CDR2: SGDLS and YYNGEE. This CDR3 has 13 residues. The V segment lost 5 bases and the J segment 4 bases; nucleotides outside the gene matches: 3. CDR3 sequence (DNA): TGTGCCAGCAGGGAGACAGGGGGCACTGAAGCTTTCTTT. It is translated as CASRETGGTEAFF.

The gene calls are TRBV19 and TRBJ2-1; maybe TRBD1 (5 bases). The CDR3 has 12 residues. Germline V gene lookup returns CDR1 LNHDA and CDR2 SQIVND (reference sequence). V was pared by 4 bases and J by 10 bases, with 11 bases between. The CDR3 sequence: CASSRVGREQFF. CDR3 in DNA: TGTGCCAGTAGTAGGGTGGGGCGGGAGCAGTTCTTC.

This chain links TRBV28 with TRBJ1-3, with a possible D match to TRBD1 (5 bases). The CDR3 is made up of 14 amino acids. Per the germline V gene, CDR1 is MDHEN and CDR2 is SYDVKM. V lost 8 bases to trimming and J lost 4 bases, with 15 bases between them. CDR3: CASFPGSRGNTIYF. Written as DNA, the CDR3 is TGTGCCAGCTTCCCAGGGTCGAGGGGAAACACCATATATTTT.

The chain carries TRBV6-5 and TRBJ2-1, with D possibly TRBD2 on 6 matching bases. The V end was cut by 4 bases, the J end by 5 bases, with 18 bases between. Germline-derived CDR1 and CDR2 are MNHEY and SVGAGI. The CDR3 has 16 amino acids. The CDR3 loop reads CASSSRQGTSNNEQFF. The CDR3, as DNA: TGTGCCAGCAGTTCCCGCCAAGGGACTTCCAACAATGAGCAGTTCTTC.

The chain employs TRBV5-1 and TRBJ2-1; 9 bases are a match to TRBD2. This CDR3 has 14 residues. The V segment lost 0 bases and the J segment 9 bases; nucleotides outside the gene matches: 4. Germline V gives CDR1 SGHRS, CDR2 YFSETQ. In DNA, the CDR3 is TGCGCCAGCAGCTTGGAAGTAGCGGGAGTTGAGCAGTTCTTC. Its translation: CASSLEVAGVEQFF.

V usage is TRBV9 and J usage is TRBJ2-5; maybe TRBD2 (7 bases). V lost 6 bases, J lost 3 bases, and 15 bases lay in between. Germline V CDR1 and CDR2: SGDLS, YYNGEE. The length of the CDR3 is 14 residues. This chain's CDR3 is CASTRGGGEETQYF. CDR3 bases: TGTGCCAGCACCCGAGGGGGGGGAGAAGAGACCCAGTACTTC.

The CDR3 loop is CASSVAGYNEQFF. CDR3 DNA sequence: TGCGCCAGCAGCGTAGCGGGGTACAATGAGCAGTTCTTC. The rearrangement uses TRBV5-1 and TRBJ2-1, with 8 bases lining up with TRBD2. V lost 4 bases to trimming and J lost 4 bases; unmatched junction nucleotides: 1. CDR3 length: 13 residues. Per the germline V gene, CDR1 is SGHRS and CDR2 is YFSETQ.

This chain uses TRBV6-5 with TRBJ2-2, with 8 bases identical to TRBD1. Germline V gene lookup returns CDR1 MNHEY and CDR2 SVGAGI. Losses at the gene ends were 6 bases for V and 4 bases for J; bases not matched to a gene: 7. This CDR3 region has 15 residues. This CDR3 is CASSSRQGTTGELFF. The CDR3 region has the DNA TGTGCCAGCAGCTCCAGACAGGGGACCACCGGGGAGCTGTTTTTT.

The chain carries TRBV5-1 and TRBJ2-6, with D possibly being TRBD1 (5 bases). V lost 4 bases to trimming and J lost 0 bases, with 8 bases between them. Germline V gene data show CDR1 as SGHRS and CDR2 as YFSETQ. The CDR3 totals 15 residues. CDR3 nucleotides: TGCGCCAGCAGCGTACAGGTCTCTGGGGCCAACGTCCTGACTTTC. Translating it yields CASSVQVSGANVLTF.

This CDR3 reads CASSYTGGFTDTQYF. The CDR3 nucleotides are TGTGCCAGCAGTTACACAGGGGGATTCACAGATACGCAGTATTTT. The chain is built from TRBV6-5 and TRBJ2-3, with 8 positions matching TRBD1. V dropped 2 bases and J dropped 2; count of bases not matched to a gene: 3. In germline, CDR1 is MNHEY, CDR2 SVGAGI. The CDR3 has 15 residues.

The V call is TRBV27, the J call TRBJ2-5, with D uncertain. The V end was cut by 5 bases, the J end by 2 bases, with 12 bases between. The CDR3 spans 14 residues. The V gene's germline CDR1 is MNHEY and CDR2 SMNVEV (reference sequence). In nucleotides, the CDR3 is TGTGCCAGCAGTCCACAGCAGCCACAAGAGACCCAGTACTTC. Translated: CASSPQQPQETQYF.

V gene TRBV11-2 combines with J gene TRBJ1-2; no clear D. Per the germline V gene, CDR1 is SGHAT and CDR2 is FQNNGV. Trimming cost V 4 bases and J 0 bases, with 9 bases left between them. This CDR3 spans 14 amino acids. The chain's CDR3 is CASSSQSPNYGYTF. DNA of the CDR3: TGTGCCAGCAGCTCACAGAGTCCTAACTATGGCTACACCTTC.

This clone occurred once. The rearrangement links TRBV6-6 to TRBJ2-5, with 7 bases matching TRBD2. With 2 bases clipped from V and 1 base from J, the junction kept 4 bases outside the gene matches. This CDR3 has 15 amino acids. Germline-derived CDR1 and CDR2 are MNHNY and SVGAGI (reference sequence). The CDR3 nucleotides read TGTGCCAGCAGTTACATTAGCGGGCCCCAAGAGACCCAGTACTTC. Residues: CASSYISGPQETQYF.

This clone has more than one count but fewer than ten. The J gene is TRBJ2-5, the V gene TRBV2; 8 bases line up with TRBD1. The CDR3 contains 15 residues. With V trimmed by 7 bases and J by 6 bases, 13 bases remained unmatched. The V gene's germline CDR1 is SNHLY and CDR2 FYNNEI. The CDR3 protein is CASKPGTGPGKTQYF. CDR3 nucleotides: TGTGCCAGCAAGCCCGGGACAGGTCCCGGGAAGACCCAGTACTTC.

The V call is TRBV10-2, the J call TRBJ2-1; 7 nucleotides match TRBD1. J gave up 3 bases and V 5 bases, and 13 bases lay outside the gene matches. Germline V gene sequence: CDR1 WSHSY, CDR2 SAAADI. The CDR3 totals 17 residues. The CDR3 here is CASSQETGKKGYNEQFF. DNA of the CDR3: TGCGCCAGCAGTCAAGAGACAGGGAAAAAAGGCTACAATGAGCAGTTCTTC.

The chain's CDR3 is CASSPGLAEAFF. CDR3 in DNA: TGTGCCAGCAGCCCAGGGTTGGCTGAAGCTTTCTTT. The chain couples TRBV7-9 to TRBJ1-1; TRBD1 is a possible D gene (5 bases). This CDR3 has 12 amino acids. V lost 5 bases, J lost 6 bases, and 10 bases lay in between. Per germline, CDR1 SEHNR and CDR2 FQNEAQ (reference sequence).

The chain is built from TRBV25-1 and TRBJ1-3; TRBD1 is a possible D gene (5 bases). The CDR3 sequence is 14 residues long. In germline, CDR1 is MGHDK, CDR2 SYGVNS. Trimming pared 5 bases from V and 4 bases from J, leaving 12 bases between. The CDR3 DNA reads TGTGCCAGCAGTCCCGACAGTGAAGGAAACACCATATATTTT. It yields the protein CASSPDSEGNTIYF.

The rearrangement links TRBV29-1 to TRBJ1-2; TRBD1 might be the D (6 bases). Germline lookup yields CDR1 SQVTM and CDR2 ANQGSEA. The CDR3 consists of 13 residues. V was trimmed by 3 bases and J by 5 bases, leaving 13 bases between them. The DNA for the CDR3 is TGCAGCGTTGACTCAGGGGCAGGGTATGGCTACACCTTC. Protein sequence: CSVDSGAGYGYTF.